This T cell receptor (beta chain) was documented in a study of control samples from healthy donors and cancer patients. The CDR3 contains 14 residues. V shed 2 bases, J shed 4 bases, and the junction held 5 bases outside the gene matches. Germline V gene lookup returns CDR1 SGHTA and CDR2 FQGNSA. Sequencing was performed with immunoSEQ multiplex PCR; in TCRdb, only in-frame clones are kept and a portion is missing. The data hold more than 20,000 clones, with about nine tenths observed a single time. The gene calls are TRBV7-2 and TRBJ2-7, with 7 bases aligning to TRBD1. Sequencing input: PBMCs. This TCR was recovered from a man between 50 and 59 years old with lung cancer. CDR3 loop: CASSLLGGAYEQYF. In DNA, the CDR3 is TGTGCCAGCAGCTTATTAGGGGGCGCGTACGAGCAGTACTTC.